This TCR beta chain was recorded in a study of blood T cells in healthy people across ages. The authors ran a second PCR of 7 to 11 cycles using a sample-barcoded 5' primer and a J-beta primer mix. Template switching added a 12-random-nucleotide identifier to every cDNA molecule. TCRdb reprocessed the 5' RACE reads via MiXCR and lists one record per CDR3 protein. The sample yields roughly 800,000 distinct CDR3 sequences, roughly 64% seen once. No fewer than 5.5 micrograms of total RNA were isolated from every sample. This clonotype was found a few times. This CDR3 has 19 amino acids. Germline V gene data show CDR1 as LNHNV and CDR2 as YYDKDF (reference sequence). Unmatched junction bases numbered 13, after V lost 5 bases and J lost 0 bases.

Input material: blood. V gene TRBV15 combines with J gene TRBJ1-6; 7 bases line up with TRBD1. The clonotype originates from a man in his thirties or forties in good health. The CDR3 DNA reads as TGTGCCACCAGCCCTCTTGAGGGACAGAAAGGCTCCTATAATTCACCCCTCCACTTT. It codes for CATSPLEGQKGSYNSPLHF.